This TCR beta chain is drawn from a study of response to subunit inactivated influenza vaccine. This clonotype was observed a few times. Its antigen is not identified. Study results and limitations: Few additional T cells are recruited per seasonal influenza vaccination, authors suggested.

The germline CDR1 and CDR2 sequences are SGHRS and YFSETQ. This CDR3 has 17 residues. V lost 5 bases and J lost 0; bases outside the gene matches: 7. TCRdb ran MiXCR on the RT-PCR reads and lists one entry per CDR3 protein. The sample has about 480,000 distinct CDR3 sequences, 10% to 15% seen once. This rearrangement joins TRBV5-1 to TRBJ2-1, with TRBD1 identical over 11 bases. The source material was PBMCs from blood, sampled about 40 days after vaccination. The TCR comes from a man in his forties or fifties who received an inactivated influenza vaccine. CDR3: CASRRGQGVGSYNEQFF. CDR3 nucleotides: TGCGCCAGCAGGCGGGGACAGGGGGTCGGCTCCTACAATGAGCAGTTCTTC.